This T cell receptor (beta chain) appears in the sequencing data of a study of cytomegalovirus exposure and HLA in healthy donors. Study as a whole: Within the Caucasian-associated ancestry cluster were roughly 81% of the 398 genotyped donors.

The CDR3 has 15 residues. The germline gives CDR1 LNHDA, CDR2 SQIVND (reference sequence). The ends lost 1 base at V and 2 bases at J; junction bases unmatched: 2. General study points: TCR beta V segments were, for the most part, productive about 87% or about 30% of the time in an earlier analysis.

Points on this clone: Antigen specificity is unknown. Other nucleotide sequences from this sample produce the same CDR3.

PCR amplification relied on 60 Vbeta primers (plus 13 Jbeta primers). The repertoire was sequenced with immunoSEQ multiplex PCR; TCRdb's copy has only in-frame clones and lacks some. The sample carries approximately 280,000 clones, 75% to 90% recorded once. This receptor was taken from a man aged 35-49 years in good health and CMV-seropositive. The chain employs TRBV19 and TRBJ2-1, with 7 bases fitting TRBD2. Material for sequencing was PBMCs. The CDR3: CASSIGAGPYNEQFF. The CDR3 DNA reads as TGTGCCAGTAGTATAGGAGCGGGACCCTACAATGAGCAGTTCTTC.